This TCR beta chain was captured in a study of identical twins. Unique molecular identifiers were present on cDNA, and template switching added a universal primer site. TCRdb analysed the 5' RACE reads with MiXCR anew, one entry per CDR3 protein. This sample carries a few hundred thousand distinct CDR3 sequences, 12% of them seen once, and the ten largest clones take about 4.1%. V dropped 6 bases and J dropped 0 bases, with 18 bases sitting between them. From germline, CDR1 is DFQATT and CDR2 SNEGSKA (reference sequence). The CDR3 sequence is 15 residues long. This sample was also put to use in a study of yellow fever vaccine responses in identical twins.

The sample comprised memory (CD45RO+) T cells sorted from blood. The TCR sequence derives from a woman younger than 30 in good health. The chain combines TRBV20-1 with TRBJ2-7, with unresolved D. The CDR3, as DNA: TGCAGTGCCGAATCTTCTATCCATAGCTCCTACGAGCAGTACTTC. Encoded protein: CSAESSIHSSYEQYF.